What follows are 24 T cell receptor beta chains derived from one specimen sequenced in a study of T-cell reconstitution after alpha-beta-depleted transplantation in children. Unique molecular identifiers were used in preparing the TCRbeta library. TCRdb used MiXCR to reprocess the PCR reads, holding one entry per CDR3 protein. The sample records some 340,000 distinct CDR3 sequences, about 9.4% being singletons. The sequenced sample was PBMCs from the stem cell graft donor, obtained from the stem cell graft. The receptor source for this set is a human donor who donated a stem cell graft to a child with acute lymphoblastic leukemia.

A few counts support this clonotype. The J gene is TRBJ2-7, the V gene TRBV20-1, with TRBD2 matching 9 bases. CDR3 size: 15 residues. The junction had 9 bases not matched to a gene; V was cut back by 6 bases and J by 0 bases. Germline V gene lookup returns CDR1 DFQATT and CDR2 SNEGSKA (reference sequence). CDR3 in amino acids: CSADTMTSGSYEQYF. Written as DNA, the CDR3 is TGCAGTGCAGACACTATGACTAGCGGCTCCTACGAGCAGTACTTC.

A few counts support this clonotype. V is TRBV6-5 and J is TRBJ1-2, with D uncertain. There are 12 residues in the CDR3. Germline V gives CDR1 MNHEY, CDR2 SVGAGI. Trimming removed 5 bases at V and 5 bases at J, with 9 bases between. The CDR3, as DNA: TGTGCCAGCAGTCCCGCTGGGTATGGCTACACCTTC. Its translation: CASSPAGYGYTF.

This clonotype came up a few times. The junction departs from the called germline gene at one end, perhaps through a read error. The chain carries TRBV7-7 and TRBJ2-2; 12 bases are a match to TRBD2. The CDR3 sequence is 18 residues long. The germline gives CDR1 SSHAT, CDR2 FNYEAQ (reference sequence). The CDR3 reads CASSLTLAGGPVTGELFF. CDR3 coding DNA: TGTGCTAGCAGCCTAACTCTAGCGGGAGGGCCGGTCACCGGGGAGCTGTTTTTT.

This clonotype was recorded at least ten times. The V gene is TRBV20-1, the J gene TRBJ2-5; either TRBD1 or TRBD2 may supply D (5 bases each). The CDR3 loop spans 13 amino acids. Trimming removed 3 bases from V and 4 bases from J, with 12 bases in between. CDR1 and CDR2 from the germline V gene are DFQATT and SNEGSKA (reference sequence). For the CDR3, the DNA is TGCAGTGCTAGCCGAAGAGGGGCAGAGACCCAGTACTTC. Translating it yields CSASRRGAETQYF.

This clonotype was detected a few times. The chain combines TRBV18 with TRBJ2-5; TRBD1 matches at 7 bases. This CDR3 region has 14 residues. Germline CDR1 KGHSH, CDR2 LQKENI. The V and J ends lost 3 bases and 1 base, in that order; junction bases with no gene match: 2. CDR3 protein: CASSPDRAQETQYF. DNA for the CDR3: TGTGCCAGCTCACCTGACAGGGCCCAAGAGACCCAGTACTTC.

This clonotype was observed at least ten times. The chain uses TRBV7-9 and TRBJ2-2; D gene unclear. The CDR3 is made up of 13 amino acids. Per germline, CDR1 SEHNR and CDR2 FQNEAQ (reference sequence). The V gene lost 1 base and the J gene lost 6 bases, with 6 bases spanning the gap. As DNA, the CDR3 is TGTGCCAGCAGCTTAGTACTTCCCGGGGAGCTGTTTTTT. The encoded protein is CASSLVLPGELFF.

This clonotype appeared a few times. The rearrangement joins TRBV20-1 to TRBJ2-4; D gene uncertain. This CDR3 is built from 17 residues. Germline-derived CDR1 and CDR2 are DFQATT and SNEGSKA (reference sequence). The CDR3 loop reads CSVTNREPRSAKNIQYF. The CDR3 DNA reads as TGCAGCGTAACCAACAGAGAGCCCCGTTCTGCCAAAAACATTCAGTACTTC.

CDR3 sequence (DNA): TGTACCATCAGTTTAGCGCTGTCTTTCCTCCCCAGGTCACAGCCCCAGCATTTT. As protein: CTISLALSFLPRSQPQHF. The chain couples TRBV12-3 or TRBV12-4 to TRBJ1-5; D is unresolved. The CDR3 is made up of 18 amino acids.

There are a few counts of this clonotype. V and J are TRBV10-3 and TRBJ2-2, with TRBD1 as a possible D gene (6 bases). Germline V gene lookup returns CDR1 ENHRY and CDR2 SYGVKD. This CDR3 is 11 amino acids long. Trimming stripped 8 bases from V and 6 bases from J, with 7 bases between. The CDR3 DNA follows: TGTGCCATCCCAGGGGCCGGGGAGCTGTTTTTT. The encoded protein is CAIPGAGELFF.

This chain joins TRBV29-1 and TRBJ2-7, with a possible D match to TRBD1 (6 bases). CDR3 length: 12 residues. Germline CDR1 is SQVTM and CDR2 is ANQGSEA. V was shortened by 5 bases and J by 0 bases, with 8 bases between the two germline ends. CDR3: CSVKQGSYEQYF. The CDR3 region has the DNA TGCAGCGTTAAACAGGGCTCCTACGAGCAGTACTTC.

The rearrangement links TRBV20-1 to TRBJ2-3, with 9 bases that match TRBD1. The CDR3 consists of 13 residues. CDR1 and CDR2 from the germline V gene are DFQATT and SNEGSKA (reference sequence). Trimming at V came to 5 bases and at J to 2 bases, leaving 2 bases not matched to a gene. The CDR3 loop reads CSAEQGATDTQYF. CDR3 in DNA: TGCAGTGCTGAACAGGGGGCCACAGATACGCAGTATTTT.

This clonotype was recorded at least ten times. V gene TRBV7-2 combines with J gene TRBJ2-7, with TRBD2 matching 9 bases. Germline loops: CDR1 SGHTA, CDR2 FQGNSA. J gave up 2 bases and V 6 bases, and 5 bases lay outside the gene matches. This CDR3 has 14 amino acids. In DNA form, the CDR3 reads TGTGCCAGCAGTATGACTAGCGGAGCCTACGAGCAGTACTTC. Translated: CASSMTSGAYEQYF.

CDR3: CASSSAGSYNEQFF. The CDR3 bases are TGCGCCAGCAGCTCCGCCGGTTCCTACAATGAGCAGTTCTTC. The V call is TRBV5-1, the J call TRBJ2-1; D is undetermined. The germline gives CDR1 SGHRS, CDR2 YFSETQ. This CDR3 is built from 14 residues. V lost 3 bases, J lost 1 base, and 8 bases lay in between.

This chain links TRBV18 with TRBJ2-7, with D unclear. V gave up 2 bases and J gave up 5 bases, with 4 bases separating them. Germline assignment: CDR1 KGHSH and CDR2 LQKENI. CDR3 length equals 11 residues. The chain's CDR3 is CASSPENEQYF. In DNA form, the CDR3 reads TGTGCCAGCTCACCAGAGAACGAGCAGTACTTC.

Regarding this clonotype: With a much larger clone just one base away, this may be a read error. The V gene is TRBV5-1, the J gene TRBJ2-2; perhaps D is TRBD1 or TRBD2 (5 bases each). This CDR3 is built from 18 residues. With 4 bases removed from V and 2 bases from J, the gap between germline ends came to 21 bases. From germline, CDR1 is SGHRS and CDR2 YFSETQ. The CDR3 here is CASSHTGARWGNTGELFF. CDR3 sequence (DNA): TGCGCCAGCAGCCACACCGGGGCACGTTGGGGTAACACCGGGGAGCTGTTTTTT.

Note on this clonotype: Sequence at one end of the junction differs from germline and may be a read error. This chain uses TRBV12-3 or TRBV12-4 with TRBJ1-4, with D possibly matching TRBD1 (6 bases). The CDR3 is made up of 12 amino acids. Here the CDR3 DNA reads TGTGCCAGCAGTTTCAGGCCAGGGGACCGTATTTTT. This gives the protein CASSFRPGDRIF.

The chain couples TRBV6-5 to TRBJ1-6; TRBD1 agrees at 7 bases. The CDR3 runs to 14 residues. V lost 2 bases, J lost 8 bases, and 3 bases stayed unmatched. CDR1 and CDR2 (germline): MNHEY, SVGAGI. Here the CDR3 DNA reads TGTGCCAGCAGTTACACAGGGGTGGATTCACCCCTCCACTTT. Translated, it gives CASSYTGVDSPLHF.

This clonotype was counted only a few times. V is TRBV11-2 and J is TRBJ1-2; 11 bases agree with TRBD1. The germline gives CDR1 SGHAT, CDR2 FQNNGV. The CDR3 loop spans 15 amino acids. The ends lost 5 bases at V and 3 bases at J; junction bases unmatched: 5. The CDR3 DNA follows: TGTGCCAGCAGCCCCCGGGACAGGGGGGACTATGGCTACACCTTC. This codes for CASSPRDRGDYGYTF.

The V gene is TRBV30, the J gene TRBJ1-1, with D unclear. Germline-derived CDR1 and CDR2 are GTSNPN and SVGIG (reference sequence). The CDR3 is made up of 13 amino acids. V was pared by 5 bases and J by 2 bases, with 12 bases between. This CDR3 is CAWSRWTNTEAFF. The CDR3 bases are TGTGCCTGGTCGAGATGGACCAACACTGAAGCTTTCTTT.

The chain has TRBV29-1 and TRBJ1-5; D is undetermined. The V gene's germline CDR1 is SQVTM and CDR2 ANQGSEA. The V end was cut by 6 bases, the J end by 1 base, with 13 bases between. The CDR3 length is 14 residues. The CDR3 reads CSVLLVGSNQPQHF. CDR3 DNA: TGCAGCGTCCTGCTCGTGGGGAGCAATCAGCCCCAGCATTTT.

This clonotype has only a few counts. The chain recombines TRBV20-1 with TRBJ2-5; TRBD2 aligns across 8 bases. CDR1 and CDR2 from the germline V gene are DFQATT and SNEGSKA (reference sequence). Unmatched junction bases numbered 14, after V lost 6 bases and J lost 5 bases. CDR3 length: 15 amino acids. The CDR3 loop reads CSAAPVLAGQETQYF. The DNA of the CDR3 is TGCAGTGCGGCCCCCGTCCTAGCGGGTCAGGAGACCCAGTACTTC.

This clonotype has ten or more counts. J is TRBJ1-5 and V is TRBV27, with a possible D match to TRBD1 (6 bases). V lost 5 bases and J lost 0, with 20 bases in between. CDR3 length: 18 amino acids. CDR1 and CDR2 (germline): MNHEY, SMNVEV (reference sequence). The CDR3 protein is CASSPGHIGLYSNQPQHF. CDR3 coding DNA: TGTGCCAGCAGTCCGGGACATATAGGACTTTATAGCAATCAGCCCCAGCATTTT.

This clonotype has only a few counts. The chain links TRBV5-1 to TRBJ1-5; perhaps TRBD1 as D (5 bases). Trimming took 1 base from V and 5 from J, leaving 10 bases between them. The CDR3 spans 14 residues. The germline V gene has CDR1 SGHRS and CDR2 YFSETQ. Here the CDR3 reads CASSLSGLDQPQHF. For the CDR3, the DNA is TGCGCCAGCAGCTTGTCAGGGCTGGATCAGCCCCAGCATTTT.

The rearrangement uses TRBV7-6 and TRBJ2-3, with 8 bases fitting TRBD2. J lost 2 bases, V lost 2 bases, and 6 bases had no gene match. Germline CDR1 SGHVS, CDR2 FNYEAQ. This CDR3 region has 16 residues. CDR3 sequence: CASSLLSGAHTDTQYF. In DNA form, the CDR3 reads TGTGCCAGCAGCTTACTTAGCGGGGCCCACACAGATACGCAGTATTTT. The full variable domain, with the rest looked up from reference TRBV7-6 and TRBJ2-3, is GAGVSQSPRYKVTKRGQDVALRCDPISGHVSLYWYRQALGQGPEFLTYFNYEAQQDKSGLPNDRFSAERPEGSISTLTIQRTEQRDSAMYRCASSLLSGAHTDTQYFGPGTRLTVL.